The following is a T cell receptor beta chain sequence with its context. The antigen remains unidentified. This record comes from a study of OX40 agonist ivuxolimab in advanced cancers. Study-wide context: The dose-escalation cohort had hepatocellular carcinoma, melanoma, renal cell or head and neck cancer. Study outcomes and limitations: Normalized T-cell clonal expansion was also low in some nonresponders.

Sequencing used immunoSEQ multiplex PCR; TCRdb keeps in-frame clones, though not all of them. The data hold more than 70,000 clones, with approximately 90% observed a single time. The CDR3 spans 15 residues. V gave up 3 bases and J gave up 0 bases; unmatched junction bases: 1. Germline values: CDR1 SGHTA, CDR2 FQGNSA. If patients had autoimmune disease history or systemic immunosuppression, they were excluded. Blood got drawn at baseline, again on cycle 4 day 1, and then on cycle 7 day 1. This chain links TRBV7-2 with TRBJ1-5, with 8 nucleotides matching TRBD1. The receptor comes from an adult with an advanced solid tumor such as melanoma, head and neck, liver or kidney cancer. The specimen comprised CD4+ or CD8+ T cells sorted from blood, sampled in a trial of the OX40 agonist ivuxolimab. CDR3 protein: CASSFGQGSNQPQHF. The CDR3 bases are TGTGCCAGCAGCTTCGGACAGGGTAGCAATCAGCCCCAGCATTTT.